Here is one T cell receptor (beta chain) with its context. This sample was taken from a study of blood T cell repertoires in COVID-19. TCRdb's table, derived via immunoSEQ multiplex PCR, lists solely in-frame clones and lacks some. Of 280,000 or so clones detected, about 89% appear once; the ten largest clones hold under 15%. V dropped 4 bases and J dropped 4 bases, with 20 bases sitting between them. This CDR3 spans 17 amino acids. Germline lookup yields CDR1 SGHAT and CDR2 FQNNGV. This clonotype was sampled from a woman aged 55 to 70 with acute or convalescent COVID-19. The sample taken for sequencing was peripheral blood. V is TRBV11-2 and J is TRBJ2-1; D is perhaps TRBD2 (6 bases). As DNA, the CDR3 is TGTGCCAGCAGCTCGCTTGGGAGGCGGGGAAATTACAATGAGCAGTTCTTC. Translated, it gives CASSSLGRRGNYNEQFF.